The sequence of this T cell receptor beta chain was determined in a study of T cell responses to AZD1222 COVID-19 vaccine. CDR1 is SGHRS and CDR2 is YFSETQ in the germline V gene. This CDR3 has 15 residues. V trimming: 4 bases; J trimming: 1 base; junction bases outside the gene matches: 3. TCRdb's copy holds only in-frame clones and misses some; the assay was immunoSEQ multiplex PCR. The profile covers about 150,000 clones, with roughly 90% appearing a single time and more than 1.3% taken by the ten largest. This chain links TRBV5-1 with TRBJ2-2; 8 bases map to TRBD1. This material consisted of peripheral blood, taken 28 days after the second AZD1222 dose. This receptor was obtained from an adult who received the AZD1222 COVID-19 vaccine. The CDR3: CASSKGTGNTGELFF. CDR3 nucleotides: TGCGCCAGCAGCAAAGGGACAGGGAACACCGGGGAGCTGTTTTTT.